The 19 T cell receptor beta chains listed next were all sequenced from one sample in a study of T cells after yellow fever vaccination. TCRdb used MiXCR to reprocess the 5' RACE reads, holding one entry per CDR3 protein. The data show approximately 340,000 distinct CDR3 sequences, roughly 8.7% seen once. Source: PBMCs, taken on the day of the first yellow fever vaccination. The receptors here all came from a man between 18 and 35 years old who received the YFV17D yellow fever vaccine.

This clonotype was picked up many times. This chain links TRBV20-1 with TRBJ2-3; 10 bases agree with TRBD2. CDR3 length: 14 amino acids. Per germline, CDR1 DFQATT and CDR2 SNEGSKA (reference sequence). The V and J ends lost 2 bases and 7 bases, in that order; junction bases with no gene match: 6. In nucleotides, the CDR3 is TGCAGTGCTAGACTAGCGGGGGCGCTTAATACGCAGTATTTT. It specifies CSARLAGALNTQYF.

This clonotype was counted a few times. Germline and junction disagree at one end, which may indicate a read error. V and J are TRBV20-1 and TRBJ1-4; tentative D call: TRBD1 (5 bases). The CDR3 sequence is 13 residues long. Germline V gene sequence: CDR1 DFQATT, CDR2 SNEGSKA (reference sequence). CDR3 protein: CSARGVANEKLFF. CDR3 nucleotides: TGCAGTGCAAGAGGGGTAGCTAATGAAAAACTGTTTTTT.

The rearrangement uses TRBV20-1 and TRBJ2-7, with a possible D match to TRBD1 (6 bases). Per the germline V gene, CDR1 is DFQATT and CDR2 is SNEGSKA (reference sequence). The CDR3 consists of 15 residues. Trimming removed 1 base at V and 1 base at J, with 14 bases between. The CDR3 sequence: CSARVGQMTSYEQYV. The CDR3 nucleotides are TGCAGTGCTAGAGTAGGACAGATGACATCCTACGAGCAGTACGTC.

Ten or more counts support this clonotype. This chain uses TRBV4-1 with TRBJ1-1; no clear D gene. Germline loops: CDR1 MGHRA, CDR2 YSYEKL. CDR3 size: 17 residues. V shed 0 bases and J shed 4 bases, with 18 bases lying between them. The CDR3 bases are TGCGCCAGCAGCCAAGATAGGAGCCCGCAGGTTGGCACTGAAGCTTTCTTT. This translates into CASSQDRSPQVGTEAFF.

This clonotype was recorded a few times. The V and J genes are TRBV7-9 and TRBJ2-3, with 9 nucleotides matching TRBD2. The CDR3 sequence is 14 residues long. The germline CDR1 and CDR2 sequences are SEHNR and FQNEAQ (reference sequence). V trimming: 1 base; J trimming: 13 bases; junction bases outside the gene matches: 9. The CDR3 is CASSLEARGGAEYF. DNA for the CDR3: TGTGCCAGCAGCTTAGAGGCGCGCGGGGGGGCCGAGTATTTT. The full variable domain, rest sourced from reference TRBV7-9 and TRBJ2-3, is DTGVSQNPRHKITKRGQNVTFRCDPISEHNRLYWYRQTLGQGPEFLTYFQNEAQLEKSRLLSDRFSAERPKGSFSTLEIQRTEQGDSAMYLCASSLEARGGAEYFGPGTRLTVL.

This clonotype was detected a few times. The CDR3 region is CASSGSGTRGTEAFF. In nucleotides, the CDR3 is TGTGCCAGCAGTGGATCCGGGACAAGGGGGACTGAAGCTTTCTTT. The chain uses TRBV12-3 or TRBV12-4 and TRBJ1-1; the D gene is possibly TRBD1 (6 bases). Trimming left V 5 bases short and J 5 bases short, with 18 bases between. The CDR3 has 15 amino acids.

In nucleotides, the CDR3 is TGCAGTGCCAACGCCGTGACAGGGAAGACTGAAGCTTTCTTT. This sequence encodes CSANAVTGKTEAFF. V usage is TRBV20-1 and J usage is TRBJ1-1, with 7 bases matching TRBD1. V shed 6 bases, J shed 5 bases, and the junction held 12 bases outside the gene matches. From germline, CDR1 is DFQATT and CDR2 SNEGSKA (reference sequence). CDR3 length: 14 residues.

This clonotype occurred many times. The chain joins TRBV7-2 to TRBJ2-3; weak D call: TRBD2 (5 bases). From germline, CDR1 is SGHTA and CDR2 FQGNSA. The V end lost 5 bases, the J end lost 2 bases, and 20 bases lay between the germline ends. The CDR3 is 17 amino acids. This CDR3 is CASSPRVALADTDTQYF. CDR3 coding DNA: TGTGCCAGCAGCCCGAGAGTCGCCCTAGCCGACACAGATACGCAGTATTTT.

The chain combines TRBV12-3 or TRBV12-4 with TRBJ1-6, with 7 bases that match TRBD1. CDR3 length: 14 amino acids. J lost 6 bases, V lost 3 bases, and 2 bases had no gene match. DNA of the CDR3: TGTGCCAGCAGTTTGGAGGGGGCTAATTCACCCCTCCACTTT. This gives the protein CASSLEGANSPLHF.

This clonotype was detected many times. The V gene is TRBV7-9, the J gene TRBJ2-3; TRBD2 agrees at 7 bases. V lost 2 bases, J lost 0 bases, and 2 bases stayed unmatched. CDR3 size: 15 residues. The germline V gene has CDR1 SEHNR and CDR2 FQNEAQ (reference sequence). The CDR3 sequence is CASSLPGGSTDTQYF. The CDR3 DNA reads as TGTGCCAGCAGCTTACCCGGGGGGAGCACAGATACGCAGTATTTT.

This clonotype has more than one count but fewer than ten. The chain couples TRBV6-5 to TRBJ1-2; 8 bases match TRBD1. The J segment lost 4 bases and the V segment lost 2 bases, leaving 3 bases of the junction unmatched. This CDR3 has 14 residues. Germline V gene data show CDR1 as MNHEY and CDR2 as SVGAGI. The CDR3: CASSYQGASYGYTF. In DNA, the CDR3 is TGTGCCAGCAGTTACCAGGGGGCCTCCTATGGCTACACCTTC.

The rearrangement joins TRBV7-2 to TRBJ2-7, with 8 bases that match TRBD1. In germline, CDR1 is SGHTA, CDR2 FQGNSA. The CDR3 consists of 14 residues. The junction had 5 bases not matched to a gene; V was cut back by 5 bases and J by 2 bases. Here the CDR3 reads CASSTDRAAYEQYF. For the CDR3, the DNA is TGTGCCAGCAGCACGGACAGGGCCGCCTACGAGCAGTACTTC. Full variable domain (rest looked up from reference TRBV7-2 and TRBJ2-7): GAGVSQSPSNKVTEKGKDVELRCDPISGHTALYWYRQSLGQGLEFLIYFQGNSAPDKSGLPSDRFSAERTGGSVSTLTIQRTQQEDSAVYLCASSTDRAAYEQYFGPGTRLTVT.

This clonotype was found a few times. The V and J genes are TRBV29-1 and TRBJ1-3; D not resolved. The germline CDR1 and CDR2 sequences are SQVTM and ANQGSEA. CDR3 length: 13 amino acids. V lost 4 bases and J lost 1, with 8 bases in between. CDR3 bases: TGCAGCGTTGTGCCCGGGTCTGGAAACACCATATATTTT. Its translation: CSVVPGSGNTIYF.

This clonotype was observed at least ten times. The chain has TRBV7-2 and TRBJ2-3, with 11 bases that match TRBD2. This CDR3 contains 14 residues. Germline CDR1 is SGHTA and CDR2 is FQGNSA. V lost 3 bases and J lost 4; bases outside the gene matches: 0. CDR3 nucleotide sequence: TGTGCCAGCAGCTTTAGCGGGGGGGCAGATACGCAGTATTTT. This sequence encodes CASSFSGGADTQYF.

V usage is TRBV20-1 and J usage is TRBJ2-5; TRBD1 matches 9 bases. The CDR3 is 14 residues long. V lost 2 bases, J lost 5 bases, and 6 bases stayed unmatched. Germline V gene sequence: CDR1 DFQATT, CDR2 SNEGSKA (reference sequence). The CDR3 DNA reads TGCAGTGCTAGAACAGGGGGCTCGGGGGAGACCCAGTACTTC. This translates into CSARTGGSGETQYF.

The V and J genes are TRBV13 and TRBJ2-3; unclear D gene. Germline assignment: CDR1 PRHDT and CDR2 FYEKMQ (reference sequence). V shed 7 bases and J shed 1 base, with 9 bases lying between them. The CDR3 extends over 13 amino acids. CDR3: CASIIRGTDTQYF. CDR3 sequence (DNA): TGTGCCAGCATCATCCGGGGCACAGATACGCAGTATTTT.

The chain joins TRBV7-9 to TRBJ2-7; 7 nucleotides line up with TRBD1. CDR1 is SEHNR and CDR2 is FQNEAQ in the germline V gene (reference sequence). This CDR3 has 16 residues. Unmatched junction bases numbered 12, after V lost 4 bases and J lost 3 bases. The CDR3 is CASSSSPRDSNYEQYF. The CDR3, as DNA: TGTGCCAGCAGCTCATCTCCCCGGGACAGCAACTACGAGCAGTACTTC.

This clonotype occurred a few times. The V gene is TRBV20-1, the J gene TRBJ1-1, with 11 bases matching TRBD1. J was trimmed by 11 bases and V by 5 bases; bases with no gene match: 13. The CDR3 is 14 residues long. Germline V gives CDR1 DFQATT, CDR2 SNEGSKA (reference sequence). CDR3 coding DNA: TGCAGTGCTTTGTCCGGGACAGGGGGATCGGAGGCTTTCTTT. It specifies CSALSGTGGSEAFF.

V gene TRBV12-3 or TRBV12-4 combines with J gene TRBJ2-3, with 16 bases aligning to TRBD2. After removal of 4 bases from V and 4 bases from J, the junction contained 8 bases not matched to a gene. CDR3 length: 18 amino acids. Here the CDR3 reads CASSWGTSGGAEADTQYF. CDR3 in DNA: TGTGCCAGCAGTTGGGGGACTAGCGGGGGGGCTGAGGCAGATACGCAGTATTTT.